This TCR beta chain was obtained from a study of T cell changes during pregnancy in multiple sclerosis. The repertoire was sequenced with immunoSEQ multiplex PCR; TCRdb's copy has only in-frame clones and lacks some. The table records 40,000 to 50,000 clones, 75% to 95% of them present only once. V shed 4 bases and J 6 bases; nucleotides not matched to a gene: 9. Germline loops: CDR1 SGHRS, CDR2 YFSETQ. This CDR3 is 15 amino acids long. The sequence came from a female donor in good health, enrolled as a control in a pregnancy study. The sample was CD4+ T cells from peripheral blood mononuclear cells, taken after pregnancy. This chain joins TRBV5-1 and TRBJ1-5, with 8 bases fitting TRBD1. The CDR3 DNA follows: TGCGCCAGCAGCCCCCGACAGGGGTCCGCTCAGCCCCAGCATTTT. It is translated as CASSPRQGSAQPQHF. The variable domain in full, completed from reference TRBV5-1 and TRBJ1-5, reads KAGVTQTPRYLIKTRGQQVTLSCSPISGHRSVSWYQQTPGQGLQFLFEYFSETQRNKGNFPGRFSGRQFSNSRSEMNVSTLELGDSALYLCASSPRQGSAQPQHFGDGTRLSIL.